Sequencing of this T cell receptor (beta chain) was carried out in a study of cytotoxic CD8 clonotypes in ibrutinib-treated CLL. From germline, CDR1 is LGHNT and CDR2 FRNRAP. This CDR3 comprises 16 residues. V dropped 3 bases and J dropped 2; count of bases not matched to a gene: 9. This clone was detected only a few times. TCRdb's table, derived via immunoSEQ multiplex PCR, lists solely in-frame clones and lacks some. The sample shows approximately 280,000 clones, roughly 76% of them seen only once. The receptor was derived from a human donor with chronic lymphocytic leukemia. This material consisted of PBMCs, taken at disease progression, from a patient treated with ibrutinib. The V gene is TRBV12-5, the J gene TRBJ2-7; 8 nucleotides line up with TRBD1. The CDR3 coding sequence is TGTGCTAGTGGTTTACAACCACGGGACAGGCCCTACGAGCAGTACTTC. It specifies CASGLQPRDRPYEQYF.